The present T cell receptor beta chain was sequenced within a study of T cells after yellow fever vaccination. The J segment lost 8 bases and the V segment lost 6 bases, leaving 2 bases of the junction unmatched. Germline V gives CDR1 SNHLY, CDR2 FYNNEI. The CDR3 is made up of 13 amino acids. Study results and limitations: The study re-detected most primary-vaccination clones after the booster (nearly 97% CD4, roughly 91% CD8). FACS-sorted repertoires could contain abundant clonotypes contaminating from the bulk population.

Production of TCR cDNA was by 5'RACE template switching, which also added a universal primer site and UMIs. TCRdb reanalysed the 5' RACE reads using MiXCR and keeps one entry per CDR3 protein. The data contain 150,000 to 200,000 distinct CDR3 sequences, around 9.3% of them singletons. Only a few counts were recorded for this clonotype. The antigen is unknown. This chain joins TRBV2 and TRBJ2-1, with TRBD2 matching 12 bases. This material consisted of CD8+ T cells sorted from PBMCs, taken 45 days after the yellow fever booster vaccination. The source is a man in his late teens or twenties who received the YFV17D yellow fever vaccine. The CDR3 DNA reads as TGTGCCAGCAGGCTAGCGGGGGGGTATGAGCAGTTCTTC. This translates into CASRLAGGYEQFF.